Below, 28 T cell receptor beta chains from the same sample are listed, as sequenced in a study of T-cell reconstitution after alpha-beta-depleted transplantation in children. Unique molecular identifiers were built into the TCRbeta library. From the PCR reads, TCRdb called clonotypes with MiXCR, one entry per CDR3 protein. The table shows 700,000 to 950,000 distinct CDR3 sequences, with 16% occurring only once. Sequences were derived from PBMCs, mostly from graft donor cells, sampled 360 days after TCRalphabeta/CD19-depleted stem cell transplant. These receptors all stem from a male patient between 5 and 17 years old who had a stem cell transplant for acute lymphoblastic leukemia, so the T cells may come from the graft donor.

V usage is TRBV6-2 or TRBV6-3 and J usage is TRBJ2-3; TRBD2 matches 13 bases. The CDR3 is 21 amino acids. With 5 bases clipped from V and 0 bases from J, the junction kept 17 bases outside the gene matches. Germline-derived CDR1 and CDR2 are MNHEY and SVGEGT. The CDR3 DNA reads TGTGCCAGCAGTCCTAATGGGATTCCGGGACTAGCGGGGTATAGCACAGATACGCAGTATTTT. Encoded protein: CASSPNGIPGLAGYSTDTQYF.

This clonotype was detected a few times. The J gene is TRBJ1-3, the V gene TRBV5-1; TRBD1 matches 7 bases. Germline values: CDR1 SGHRS, CDR2 YFSETQ. The CDR3 contains 18 residues. The junction had 14 bases not matched to a gene; V was cut back by 2 bases and J by 3 bases. The CDR3 reads CASSFPLRQGTGGNTIYF. CDR3 coding DNA: TGCGCCAGCAGCTTCCCCCTTCGACAGGGAACGGGTGGAAACACCATATATTTT.

This clonotype was observed a few times. V usage is TRBV27 and J usage is TRBJ2-5, with D tentatively TRBD2 (5 bases). V was cut by 2 bases and J by 4 bases, with 8 bases left in between. CDR3 length equals 13 residues. Germline CDR1 and CDR2: MNHEY and SMNVEV (reference sequence). The CDR3 sequence: CASSLIEGETQYF. Here the CDR3 DNA reads TGTGCCAGCAGTTTAATTGAGGGAGAGACCCAGTACTTC.

The chain is built from TRBV28 and TRBJ2-7; TRBD2 agrees at 8 bases. Germline V gene data show CDR1 as MDHEN and CDR2 as SYDVKM. The V gene end was trimmed by 2 bases and the J gene end by 5 bases; junction bases not matched to a gene: 14. This CDR3 is built from 17 residues. This chain's CDR3 is CASSLVSGGAKKNEQYF. DNA for the CDR3: TGTGCCAGCAGTTTAGTTTCCGGGGGGGCGAAAAAGAACGAGCAGTACTTC.

This chain uses TRBV28 with TRBJ1-4, with D maybe TRBD1 (5 bases). The CDR3 loop spans 13 amino acids. CDR1 is MDHEN and CDR2 is SYDVKM in the germline V gene. Trimming shortened V by 5 bases and J by 5 bases, and 9 bases separated the two germline ends. CDR3 bases: TGTGCCAGCAGTCGTGCAGGGAATGAAAAACTGTTTTTT. It specifies CASSRAGNEKLFF.

As DNA, the CDR3 is TGCAGCGTTGACGTAAGCGGACTGAACACTGAAGCTTTCTTT. As protein: CSVDVSGLNTEAFF. The chain joins TRBV29-1 to TRBJ1-1; D is unclear. Trimming shortened V by 3 bases and J by 0 bases, and 11 bases separated the two germline ends. CDR3 length: 14 residues. Looked up from germline, CDR1 is SQVTM and CDR2 is ANQGSEA.

This clonotype appeared a few times. The chain couples TRBV5-1 to TRBJ1-4; a weak D match, TRBD1 (6 bases). Germline V gene data show CDR1 as SGHRS and CDR2 as YFSETQ. The CDR3 consists of 13 residues. The germline V and J ends were trimmed by 4 bases and 3 bases, with 7 bases remaining between them. The CDR3 coding sequence is TGCGCCAGCAGCGGGGGGCCTAATGAAAAACTGTTTTTT. Amino acid sequence: CASSGGPNEKLFF.

Only a few counts were recorded for this clonotype. V gene TRBV5-1 combines with J gene TRBJ1-6; D possibly corresponds to TRBD1 (5 bases). Trimming left V 0 bases short and J 5 bases short, with 9 bases between. The CDR3 contains 15 residues. Germline loops: CDR1 SGHRS, CDR2 YFSETQ. The CDR3 nucleotides are TGCGCCAGCAGCTTGGGGGGCTTCGATAATTCACCCCTCCACTTT. Translated: CASSLGGFDNSPLHF. Full variable domain (missing parts from reference TRBV5-1 and TRBJ1-6): KAGVTQTPRYLIKTRGQQVTLSCSPISGHRSVSWYQQTPGQGLQFLFEYFSETQRNKGNFPGRFSGRQFSNSRSEMNVSTLELGDSALYLCASSLGGFDNSPLHFGNGTRLTVT.

The chain employs TRBV18 and TRBJ1-1; the D gene is possibly TRBD1 (5 bases). This CDR3 contains 14 residues. Germline V gene sequence: CDR1 KGHSH, CDR2 LQKENI. The V gene lost 6 bases and the J gene lost 1 base, with 12 bases spanning the gap. Here the CDR3 DNA reads TGTGCCAGCTCGCAGGGAGGAAGGAACACTGAAGCTTTCTTT. Protein product: CASSQGGRNTEAFF.

The genes are TRBV5-1 and TRBJ1-2; perhaps TRBD1 as D (5 bases). Trimming shortened V by 0 bases and J by 5 bases, and 11 bases separated the two germline ends. CDR3 size: 14 residues. Looked up from germline, CDR1 is SGHRS and CDR2 is YFSETQ. CDR3 sequence: CASSLGAREYGYTF. The CDR3 DNA sequence: TGCGCCAGCAGCTTGGGGGCCAGGGAATATGGCTACACCTTC.

V is TRBV18 and J is TRBJ2-5; D not certain. CDR3 length equals 13 residues. V lost 3 bases, J lost 0 bases, and 5 bases lay in between. Germline V gene lookup returns CDR1 KGHSH and CDR2 LQKENI. Written as DNA, the CDR3 is TGTGCCAGCTCACCTGAGTACCAAGAGACCCAGTACTTC. Protein: CASSPEYQETQYF.

This chain joins TRBV18 and TRBJ1-4; D not certain. Germline values: CDR1 KGHSH, CDR2 LQKENI. The CDR3 contains 18 residues. Between the trimmed V and J ends, which lost 1 base and 0 bases, there was a span of 15 bases. CDR3 nucleotides: TGTGCCAGCTCACCACGGTCTGCACTCGGGGCAACTAATGAAAAACTGTTTTTT. Translated: CASSPRSALGATNEKLFF.

The rearrangement links TRBV11-2 to TRBJ2-7, with 9 bases matching TRBD2. This CDR3 is 17 amino acids long. V shed 5 bases and J 6 bases; nucleotides not matched to a gene: 17. Germline V CDR1 and CDR2: SGHAT, FQNNGV. The DNA for the CDR3 is TGTGCCAGCAGCCAAACGAGAGGCGGGAGGGCCTTCTCCGAGCAGTACTTC. This codes for CASSQTRGGRAFSEQYF.

The gene calls are TRBV18 and TRBJ2-5; weak D call: TRBD1 (5 bases). Between the trimmed V and J ends, which lost 1 base and 4 bases, there was a span of 19 bases. Germline-derived CDR1 and CDR2 are KGHSH and LQKENI. The CDR3 contains 17 residues. As DNA, the CDR3 is TGTGCCAGCTCACCACTGAGTAAAGCAGGGTCCTTAGAGACCCAGTACTTC. Amino acids: CASSPLSKAGSLETQYF.

In nucleotides, the CDR3 is TGTGCCAGCAGTGGGGCGGCGGGTGGCGGGGAGCTGTTTTTT. Translation gives CASSGAAGGGELFF. V is TRBV28 and J is TRBJ2-2; D possibly uses TRBD1 or TRBD2 (5 bases each). CDR3 length: 14 residues. Trimming left V 5 bases short and J 7 bases short, with 14 bases between. CDR1 is MDHEN, CDR2 SYDVKM, per germline.

This clonotype came up a few times. The V gene is TRBV29-1, the J gene TRBJ2-5; 10 bases align to TRBD2. The CDR3 spans 16 residues. The V and J ends lost 0 bases and 4 bases, in that order; junction bases with no gene match: 8. The germline gives CDR1 SQVTM, CDR2 ANQGSEA. This CDR3 reads CSVEDQAGGPGETQYF. The CDR3 DNA reads TGCAGCGTTGAAGATCAAGCGGGAGGGCCCGGAGAGACCCAGTACTTC.

This clonotype has just a few counts. Here the CDR3 DNA reads TGCAGCGTCCGGACTAGCGGGAGGCCCTACGAGCAGTACTTC. Amino acids: CSVRTSGRPYEQYF. This chain uses TRBV29-1 with TRBJ2-7; 14 bases fit TRBD2. With 6 bases clipped from V and 2 bases from J, the junction kept 3 bases outside the gene matches. The CDR3 contains 14 residues. The V gene's germline CDR1 is SQVTM and CDR2 ANQGSEA.

The gene calls are TRBV18 and TRBJ2-7, with TRBD2 identical over 10 bases. V lost 4 bases, J lost 1 base, and 4 bases stayed unmatched. Germline assignment: CDR1 KGHSH and CDR2 LQKENI. This CDR3 is 15 amino acids long. CDR3 sequence reads: CASSHPSGSSYEQYF. CDR3 DNA: TGTGCCAGCTCACACCCTAGCGGGAGTTCCTACGAGCAGTACTTC.

This clonotype has more than one count but fewer than ten. The rearrangement uses TRBV12-5 and TRBJ1-1; D is uncertain. V lost 8 bases and J 1 base, leaving 11 bases between the germline ends. The CDR3 has 13 amino acids. Looked up from germline, CDR1 is LGHNT and CDR2 is FRNRAP. CDR3 amino acids: CASSPGKNTEAFF. The CDR3 DNA reads TGTGCTAGTTCGCCGGGGAAGAACACTGAAGCTTTCTTT. The complete variable domain, with remaining parts taken from reference TRBV12-5 and TRBJ1-1, reads DARVTQTPRHKVTEMGQEVTMRCQPILGHNTVFWYRQTMMQGLELLAYFRNRAPLDDSGMPKDRFSAEMPDATLATLKIQPSEPRDSAVYFCASSPGKNTEAFFGQGTRLTVV.

The table lists this clonotype with a few counts. This chain links TRBV10-3 with TRBJ2-7; TRBD2 matches at 10 bases. Per germline, CDR1 ENHRY and CDR2 SYGVKD. This CDR3 contains 13 residues. V dropped 9 bases and J dropped 3; count of bases not matched to a gene: 5. The CDR3 DNA reads TGTGCCATATCCGGGACTAGCGACTACGAGCAGTACTTC. Its translation is CAISGTSDYEQYF.

The V gene is TRBV18, the J gene TRBJ1-5; TRBD1 agrees at 12 bases. Germline V lookup: CDR1 KGHSH, CDR2 LQKENI. CDR3 length: 14 residues. The junction had 5 bases not matched to a gene; V was cut back by 8 bases and J by 6 bases. The CDR3 DNA is TGTGCCAGCGAAGGGGACAGGGGGCTTCAGCCCCAGCATTTT. It codes for CASEGDRGLQPQHF.

The chain joins TRBV9 to TRBJ1-2, with D possibly TRBD1 on 5 matching bases. The CDR3 extends over 17 amino acids. The germline gives CDR1 SGDLS, CDR2 YYNGEE. With 3 bases removed from V and 3 bases from J, the gap between germline ends came to 21 bases. The CDR3 nucleotides are TGTGCCAGCAGCGCAGGAGCGAGAAGGGAGACAGACTATGGCTACACCTTC. It codes for CASSAGARRETDYGYTF.

The rearrangement links TRBV11-2 to TRBJ2-3, with D possibly being TRBD1 or TRBD2 (5 bases each). The CDR3 is made up of 14 amino acids. The germline gives CDR1 SGHAT, CDR2 FQNNGV. The germline V and J ends were trimmed by 4 bases and 5 bases, with 13 bases remaining between them. The CDR3 DNA is TGTGCCAGCAGCTCCCGGGGCCGGGTAGATACGCAGTATTTT. The encoded protein is CASSSRGRVDTQYF.

This clonotype was seen a handful of times. A read error may be the cause here, since a much bigger clone is one base away. The J gene is TRBJ1-1, the V gene TRBV27; no reliable D call. V lost 2 bases and J 1 base, leaving 2 bases between the germline ends. CDR1 and CDR2 (germline): MNHEY, SMNVEV (reference sequence). This CDR3 has 12 residues. The CDR3 protein is CASSLPNTEAFF. The CDR3, as DNA: TGTGCCAGCAGTTTACCGAACACTGAAGCTTTCTTT.

The rearrangement joins TRBV19 to TRBJ2-1, with 9 bases lining up with TRBD2. CDR3 length equals 16 residues. From germline, CDR1 is LNHDA and CDR2 SQIVND (reference sequence). V trimming: 6 bases; J trimming: 4 bases; junction bases outside the gene matches: 10. CDR3 coding DNA: TGTGCCAGTAGGCGTAGTAGCGGGAGTTTGTACAATGAGCAGTTCTTC. The encoded protein is CASRRSSGSLYNEQFF. Complete variable domain (other parts from reference TRBV19 and TRBJ2-1): DGGITQSPKYLFRKEGQNVTLSCEQNLNHDAMYWYRQDPGQGLRLIYYSQIVNDFQKGDIAEGYSVSREKKESFPLTVTSAQKNPTAFYLCASRRSSGSLYNEQFFGPGTRLTVL.

The rearrangement uses TRBV5-1 and TRBJ2-3; 7 bases line up with TRBD2. The CDR3 is 16 residues long. V lost 0 bases, J lost 5 bases, and 9 bases stayed unmatched. The germline V gene has CDR1 SGHRS and CDR2 YFSETQ. CDR3 DNA sequence: TGCGCCAGCAGCTTGGGAGCGGCTAGCGGCAGAGATACGCAGTATTTT. Its protein is CASSLGAASGRDTQYF.

The rearrangement uses TRBV5-1 and TRBJ1-1; D unclear. The CDR3 extends over 15 amino acids. Germline values: CDR1 SGHRS, CDR2 YFSETQ. V was pared by 0 bases and J by 5 bases, with 14 bases between. Here the CDR3 DNA reads TGCGCCAGCAGCTTGGTATCCGGGGTAAAGACTGAAGCTTTCTTT. The encoded protein is CASSLVSGVKTEAFF.

The chain is built from TRBV27 and TRBJ2-1; 7 nucleotides agree with TRBD2. Germline CDR1 reads MNHEY; CDR2 reads SMNVEV (reference sequence). V lost 4 bases to trimming and J lost 5 bases; unmatched junction nucleotides: 14. This CDR3 is built from 17 residues. CDR3 bases: TGTGCCAGCAGTTCCTGGGGCCTAAGCGGGGAACACAATGAGCAGTTCTTC. Amino acids: CASSSWGLSGEHNEQFF.